This is a list of T cell receptor beta chains from one sample in a study of vaccination and CD4 T cells after COVID-19. TCRdb reprocessed the PCR reads via MiXCR and lists one record per CDR3 protein. The sample records some 8,000 distinct CDR3 sequences, under 60% being singletons. No cognate antigen is known for these TCRs. Material for sequencing was CD4+ T cells from blood, cultured in vitro. These receptors came from a human donor in good health. CDR3s include the opening cysteine and the closing phenylalanine or tryptophan. D genes are given only for firm matches. Clone size, where shown, is once, few, many, or a class for clones that have expanded.

J gene	D gene	clone size	V gene	CDR3 DNA	CDR3 protein
TRBJ2-3	TRBD2	-	TRBV5-1	TGCGCCAGCAGCTTGGAGCCTAGCGGGGGGCCACTCACAGATACGCAGTATTTT	CASSLEPSGGPLTDTQYF
TRBJ1-2	-	-	TRBV19	TGTGCCAGTAGTTTACACGGGACCGCTAACTATGGCTACACCTTC	CASSLHGTANYGYTF
TRBJ2-5	-	few	TRBV12-3/TRBV12-4	TGTGCCAGCAGTGCGAGCTATCAGATACAAGAGACCCAGTACTTC	CASSASYQIQETQYF
TRBJ2-7	-	few	TRBV6-1	TGTGCCAGCAGTGTCTTTACAGCGAGCTCCTACGAGCAGTACTTC	CASSVFTASSYEQYF
TRBJ1-5	-	-	TRBV27	TGTGCCAGCAGTTTATACCGGGTAGGAGGGAATCAGCCCCAGCATTTT	CASSLYRVGGNQPQHF
TRBJ2-1	-	-	TRBV24-1	TGTGCCACCAGTGATCACAGGGTCGGGGCTGAGCAGTTCTTC	CATSDHRVGAEQFF
TRBJ1-6	TRBD1	-	TRBV6-5	TGTGCCAGCAGTTTCCGACAGGGCCGAAGCTCCTATAATTCACCCCTCCACTTT	CASSFRQGRSSYNSPLHF
TRBJ1-2	-	few	TRBV6-1	TGTGCCAGCAGTGCGGCAGGAAACTATGGCTACACCTTC	CASSAAGNYGYTF
TRBJ1-6	TRBD1	-	TRBV12-3/TRBV12-4	TGTGCCAGCAGTTTAGGGGGGACAGGGAATTCACCCCTCCACTTT	CASSLGGTGNSPLHF
TRBJ1-2	TRBD1	-	TRBV7-9	TGTGCCAGCAGCTTAGCAGGGCCAACGACAGGGGGTGAGGGCTACACCTTC	CASSLAGPTTGGEGYTF
TRBJ2-7	TRBD1	-	TRBV6-5	TGTGCCAGCAGTTGGCTTGCTTCGGACAGGGGGATCAACGAGCAGTACTTC	CASSWLASDRGINEQYF
TRBJ2-5	-	-	TRBV28	TGTGCCAGCAGTCCCTATGACAGTTACCAAGAGACCCAGTACTTC	CASSPYDSYQETQYF
TRBJ1-1	-	-	TRBV7-2	TGTGCCAGCAGCTTAGATAAAGTCCAAGCTTTCTTT	CASSLDKVQAFF
TRBJ1-2	-	few	TRBV12-3/TRBV12-4	TGTGCCAGCAGTTTGATAGGATACTATGGCTACACCTTC	CASSLIGYYGYTF
TRBJ2-3	-	-	TRBV6-2/TRBV6-3	TGTGCCAGCAGTAATCCCGGGGGAAGCACAGATACGCAGTATTTT	CASSNPGGSTDTQYF